This T cell receptor beta chain appears in the sequencing data of a study of Ad26.COV2.S vaccination and SARS-CoV-2 variants. Study-level information: Ad26.COV2.S given intramuscularly, once or twice 56 days apart.

Study findings and constraints: Recipients of vaccine and of placebo showed similar breadth of their non-spike TCR repertoires.

V trimming: 4 bases; J trimming: 2 bases; junction bases outside the gene matches: 4. Germline lookup yields CDR1 SGHDT and CDR2 YYEEEE. The length of the CDR3 is 16 residues. A note on this clone: The target antigen is unknown. Other DNA sequences in the same sample also yield this CDR3.

Described treatment: approximately 18 received Ad26.COV2.S at low or high dose, single or two shots; about 5 received placebo; per-sample allocation not given. The study sampled participants on day 63 after the first vaccine or placebo injection. Donation came from an adult in Boston who was aged 18-55 years. Produced via immunoSEQ multiplex PCR; TCRdb's table is partial and in-frame only. The repertoire includes a few hundred thousand clones, roughly 90% of them detected once, and 4.5% to 5.5% sits in the top ten. The clonotype comes from a person between 18 and 65 years old who received the Ad26.COV2.S COVID-19 vaccine or a placebo. The sequencing here drew on peripheral blood, taken in a trial of Ad26.COV2.S vaccine versus placebo. This rearrangement joins TRBV5-6 to TRBJ2-3, with TRBD2 matching 13 bases. The chain's CDR3 is CASSLGLAGHTDTQYF. The CDR3 DNA reads TGTGCCAGCAGCCTGGGACTAGCGGGACACACAGATACGCAGTATTTT.